This TCR beta chain derives from a study of Ad26.COV2.S vaccination and SARS-CoV-2 variants. Study-level points and caveats: Recipients of vaccine and of placebo showed similar breadth of their non-spike TCR repertoires. Overall T cell responses may have been underestimated by the analyses of TCR breadth and depth.

Looked up from germline, CDR1 is SNHLY and CDR2 is FYNNEI. The germline V and J ends were trimmed by 3 bases and 4 bases, with 7 bases remaining between them. The CDR3 has 13 amino acids. Treatment meaning: about 20 received Ad26.COV2.S at low or high dose, single or two shots; a few received placebo; per-sample allocation not given. On day 63 after the first injection, vaccine and placebo recipients gave samples. A Boston donor was an adult aged 18-55 years. Immunization relied on an Ad26 vector, which expressed Wuhan-strain SARS-CoV-2 spike. Turning to this clone: The antigen is unknown.

TCRdb's copy holds only in-frame clones and misses some; the assay was immunoSEQ multiplex PCR. The sample lists fewer than 500,000 clones, 90% seen once, with about 4.5% in the top ten. The sample in question was peripheral blood, obtained in a trial of Ad26.COV2.S vaccine versus placebo. The rearrangement links TRBV2 to TRBJ1-3; D gene unclear. The TCR comes from a person aged 18-65 years who received the Ad26.COV2.S COVID-19 vaccine or a placebo. The CDR3: CASSDRGGNTIYF. CDR3 nucleotides: TGTGCCAGCAGTGACCGGGGAGGAAACACCATATATTTT.